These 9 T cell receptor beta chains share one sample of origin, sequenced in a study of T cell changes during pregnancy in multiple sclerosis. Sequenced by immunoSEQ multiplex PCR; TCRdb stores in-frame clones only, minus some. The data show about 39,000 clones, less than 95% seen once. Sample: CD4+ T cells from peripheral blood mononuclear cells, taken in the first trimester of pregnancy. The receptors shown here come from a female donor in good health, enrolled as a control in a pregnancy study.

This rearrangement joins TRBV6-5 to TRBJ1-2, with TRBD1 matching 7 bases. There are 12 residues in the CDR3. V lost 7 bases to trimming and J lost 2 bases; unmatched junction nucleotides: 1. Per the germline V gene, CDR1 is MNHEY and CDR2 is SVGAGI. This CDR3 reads CASKGQNYGYTF. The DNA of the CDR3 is TGTGCCAGCAAGGGACAGAACTATGGCTACACCTTC.

The DNA of the CDR3 is TGTGCCAGCGGGACAGGGCGTTATCAGCCCCAGCATTTT. Protein product: CASGTGRYQPQHF. This rearrangement joins TRBV6-1 to TRBJ1-5; 9 bases agree with TRBD1. This CDR3 comprises 13 residues. CDR1 MNHNS and CDR2 SASEGT come from the germline V gene. The V gene end was trimmed by 8 bases and the J gene end by 5 bases; junction bases not matched to a gene: 4.

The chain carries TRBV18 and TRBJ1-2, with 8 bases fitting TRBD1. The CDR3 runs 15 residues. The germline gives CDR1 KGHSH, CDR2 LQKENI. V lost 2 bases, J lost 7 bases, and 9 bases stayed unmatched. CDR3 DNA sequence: TGTGCCAGCTCACCATCGACAGGGGCGGAGGGTGGCTACACCTTC. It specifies CASSPSTGAEGGYTF.

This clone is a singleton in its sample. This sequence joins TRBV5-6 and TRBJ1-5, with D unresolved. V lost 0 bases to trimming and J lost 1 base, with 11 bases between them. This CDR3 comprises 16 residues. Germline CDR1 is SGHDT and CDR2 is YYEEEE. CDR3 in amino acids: CASSLGGFMSNQPQHF. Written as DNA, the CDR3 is TGTGCCAGCAGCTTGGGAGGTTTTATGAGCAATCAGCCCCAGCATTTT. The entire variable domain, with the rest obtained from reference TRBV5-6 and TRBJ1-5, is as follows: DAGVTQSPTHLIKTRGQQVTLRCSPKSGHDTVSWYQQALGQGPQFIFQYYEEEERQRGNFPDRFSGHQFPNYSSELNVNALLLGDSALYLCASSLGGFMSNQPQHFGDGTRLSIL.

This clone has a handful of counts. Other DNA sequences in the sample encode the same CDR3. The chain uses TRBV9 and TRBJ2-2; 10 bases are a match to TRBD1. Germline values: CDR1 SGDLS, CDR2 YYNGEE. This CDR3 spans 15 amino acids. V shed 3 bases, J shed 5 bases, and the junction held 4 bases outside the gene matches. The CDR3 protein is CASSGGQGRTGELFF. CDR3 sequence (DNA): TGTGCCAGCAGCGGGGGACAGGGGAGGACCGGGGAGCTGTTTTTT.

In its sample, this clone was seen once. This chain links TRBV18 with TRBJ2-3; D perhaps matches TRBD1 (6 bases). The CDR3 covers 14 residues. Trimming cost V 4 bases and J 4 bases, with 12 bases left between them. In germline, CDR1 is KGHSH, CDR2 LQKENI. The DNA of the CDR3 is TGTGCCAGCTCACGGACAGCGCCACCAGATACGCAGTATTTT. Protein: CASSRTAPPDTQYF.

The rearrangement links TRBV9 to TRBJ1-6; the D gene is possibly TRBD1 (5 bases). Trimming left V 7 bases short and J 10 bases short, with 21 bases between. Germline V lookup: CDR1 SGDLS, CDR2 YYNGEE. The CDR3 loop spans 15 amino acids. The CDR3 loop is CASSRRAQGQSPLHF. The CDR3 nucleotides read TGTGCCAGCTCCCGGAGGGCGCAGGGCCAGTCACCCCTCCACTTT. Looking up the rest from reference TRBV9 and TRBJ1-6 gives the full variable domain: DSGVTQTPKHLITATGQRVTLRCSPRSGDLSVYWYQQSLDQGLQFLIQYYNGEERAKGNILERFSAQQFPDLHSELNLSSLELGDSALYFCASSRRAQGQSPLHFGNGTRLTVT.

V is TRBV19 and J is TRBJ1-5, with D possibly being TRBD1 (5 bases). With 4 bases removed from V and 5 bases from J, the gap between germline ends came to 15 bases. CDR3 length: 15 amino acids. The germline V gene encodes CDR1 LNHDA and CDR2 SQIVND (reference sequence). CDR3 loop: CASSRGAGGDQPQHF. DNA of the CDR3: TGTGCCAGTAGTAGAGGGGCAGGAGGGGATCAGCCCCAGCATTTT.

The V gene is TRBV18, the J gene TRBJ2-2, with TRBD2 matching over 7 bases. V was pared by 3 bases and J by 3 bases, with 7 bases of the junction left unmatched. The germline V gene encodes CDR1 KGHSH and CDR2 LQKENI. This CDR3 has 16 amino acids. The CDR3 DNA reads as TGTGCCAGCTCACCCCCTAATCGGGGGGACACCGGGGAGCTGTTTTTT. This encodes CASSPPNRGDTGELFF.